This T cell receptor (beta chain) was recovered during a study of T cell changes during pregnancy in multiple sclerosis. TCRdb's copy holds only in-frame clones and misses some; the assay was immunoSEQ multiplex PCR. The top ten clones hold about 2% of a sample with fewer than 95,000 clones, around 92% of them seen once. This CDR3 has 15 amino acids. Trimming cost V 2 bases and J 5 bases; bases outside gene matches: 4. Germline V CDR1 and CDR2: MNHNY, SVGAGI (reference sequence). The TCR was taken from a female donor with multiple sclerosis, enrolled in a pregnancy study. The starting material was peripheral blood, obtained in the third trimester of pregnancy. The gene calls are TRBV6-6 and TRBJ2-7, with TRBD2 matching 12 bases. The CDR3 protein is CASSYGTSGRNEQYF. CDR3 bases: TGTGCCAGCAGTTACGGAACTAGCGGGAGGAACGAGCAGTACTTC.